This is a list of T cell receptor beta chains from one sample in a study of T cell responses to AZD1222 COVID-19 vaccine. Using immunoSEQ multiplex PCR, the repertoire was profiled, and TCRdb retains in-frame clones only, with some absent. The table shows approximately 190,000 clones, with about 92% occurring only once. Source: peripheral blood, taken 28 days after the second dose of the MenACWY control vaccine. These receptors came from an adult who received the MenACWY meningococcal vaccine as a control. The CDR3 runs from the conserved cysteine through the conserved F or W. A D gene is named only where the DNA matches it firmly. The size field is filled for only some rows; it gives once, few, many or a size class.

>TRBJ2-7|NA|TRBV7-9|TRBD1|14
CASSSRDRFQEQYF
TGTGCCAGCAGCTCCCGGGACAGGTTTCAGGAGCAGTACTTC
>TRBJ1-5|NA|TRBV2|NA|14
CASSLDRFNQPQHF
TGTGCCAGCAGTCTCGACAGGTTCAATCAGCCCCAGCATTTT
>TRBJ2-1|NA|TRBV7-9|NA|11
CASTRYNEQFF
TGTGCCAGCACCCGGTACAATGAGCAGTTCTTC
>TRBJ1-5|NA|TRBV19|NA|17
CASNKEGFRTAYQPQHF
TGTGCCAGTAACAAAGAGGGATTTCGGACAGCGTATCAGCCCCAGCATTTT
>TRBJ1-4|NA|TRBV3-1/TRBV3-2|TRBD1|15
CASSRRQGSVEKLFF
TGTGCCAGCAGCCGTCGACAGGGATCGGTTGAAAAACTGTTTTTT
>TRBJ2-1|NA|TRBV6-2/TRBV6-3|TRBD2|13
CASSYSGLRTQFF
TGTGCCAGCAGTTACTCGGGACTACGCACGCAGTTCTTC
>TRBJ1-1|NA|TRBV14|TRBD1|15
CASSPNRGRYTEAFF
TGTGCCAGCAGCCCAAACAGGGGGAGGTACACTGAAGCTTTCTTT
>TRBJ2-5|NA|TRBV9|TRBD2|16
CASSPRLAGVGETQYF
TGTGCCAGCAGTCCTCGACTAGCGGGCGTTGGAGAGACCCAGTACTTC
>TRBJ1-5|NA|TRBV19|NA|14
CASSIPSVNQPQHF
TGTGCCAGTAGTATCCCCTCAGTAAATCAGCCCCAGCATTTT
>TRBJ2-1|NA|TRBV29-1|NA|11
CSVGRVNEQFF
TGCAGCGTTGGGCGGGTCAATGAGCAGTTCTTC
>TRBJ2-7|NA|TRBV10-2|NA|13
CASSGSGQYEQYF
TGCGCCAGCAGTGGGTCAGGACAATACGAGCAGTACTTC
>TRBJ2-1|NA|TRBV5-6|NA|13
CASSIRPYNEQFF
TGTGCCAGCAGCATCAGACCGTACAATGAGCAGTTCTTC
>TRBJ1-1|once|TRBV5-1|NA|16
CASSVSSGISNTEAFF
TGCGCCAGCAGCGTAAGCTCAGGGATTTCGAACACTGAAGCTTTCTTT
>TRBJ1-5|NA|TRBV29-1|TRBD1|14
CSVSTGAQNQPQHF
TGCAGCGTTTCCACAGGGGCTCAAAATCAGCCCCAGCATTTT
>TRBJ1-2|NA|TRBV7-8|TRBD1|14
CASSLGQGRYGYTF
TGTGCCAGCAGCTTAGGACAGGGAAGGTATGGCTACACCTTC
>TRBJ1-4|NA|TRBV28|NA|15
CASSGPGGTNEKLFF
TGTGCCAGCAGCGGCCCTGGGGGGACTAATGAAAAACTGTTTTTT
>TRBJ2-1|NA|TRBV28|NA|15
CASSKMPLSYNEQFF
TGTGCCAGCAGTAAAATGCCCCTTTCCTACAATGAGCAGTTCTTC
>TRBJ1-2|NA|TRBV4-3|NA|16
CASSQEFGGPNYGYTF
TGCGCCAGCAGCCAAGAGTTCGGGGGGCCTAACTATGGCTACACCTTC
>TRBJ2-2|NA|TRBV18|NA|14
CASSPGTSSGELFF
TGTGCCAGCTCACCCGGGACCTCCAGCGGGGAGCTGTTTTTT
>TRBJ2-4|NA|TRBV10-1|NA|18
CASSDPIKGPLAKNIQYF
TGCGCCAGCAGTGACCCCATTAAGGGGCCCCTAGCCAAAAACATTCAGTACTTC
>TRBJ2-2|NA|TRBV27|NA|13
CASSLIRTGELFF
TGTGCCAGCAGTCTAATTCGAACCGGGGAGCTGTTTTTT
>TRBJ1-1|NA|TRBV19|NA|13
CASSTTGNTEAFF
TGTGCCAGTAGTACGACTGGGAACACTGAAGCTTTCTTT
>TRBJ2-7|NA|TRBV27|NA|14
CASSLVYGSYEQYF
TGTGCCAGCAGTTTAGTGTACGGCTCCTACGAGCAGTACTTC
>TRBJ2-7|once|TRBV7-9|NA|15
CASSPLVGGLYEQYF
TGTGCCAGCAGCCCGTTGGTTGGCGGCCTCTACGAGCAGTACTTC
>TRBJ2-1|once|TRBV2|NA|18
CASNQGDRYQISYNEQFF
TGTGCCAGCAACCAAGGGGACCGGTACCAAATTTCCTACAATGAGCAGTTCTTC
>TRBJ2-3|NA|TRBV24-1|NA|16
CATSDHRVGPTDTQYF
TGTGCCACCAGTGATCACAGAGTGGGCCCCACAGATACGCAGTATTTT
>TRBJ1-2|NA|TRBV9|TRBD1|15
CASSFRQGLLDGYTF
TGTGCCAGCAGCTTCCGACAGGGTCTTTTAGATGGCTACACCTTC
>TRBJ2-2|once|TRBV7-9|TRBD2|16
CASSLGPGLANGELFF
TGTGCCAGCAGCTTAGGGCCGGGACTAGCAAACGGGGAGCTGTTTTTT
>TRBJ2-2|NA|TRBV6-5|TRBD1|14
CASSRTGSNGELFF
TGTGCCAGCAGTCGGACAGGGAGTAACGGGGAGCTGTTTTTT
>TRBJ2-3|NA|TRBV6-4|NA|14
CASSLGSSTDTQYF
TGTGCCAGCAGCCTCGGGAGTTCGACAGATACGCAGTATTTT
>TRBJ1-5|NA|TRBV24-1|TRBD1|16
CATSESGTGVNQPQHF
TGTGCCACCAGTGAGTCCGGGACAGGGGTCAATCAGCCCCAGCATTTT
>TRBJ2-5|NA|TRBV27|TRBD2|13
CASSLRPGGTQYF
TGTGCCAGCAGTTTACGCCCGGGGGGGACCCAGTACTTC
>TRBJ2-2|NA|TRBV11-3|NA|14
CASSYRPNTGELFF
TGTGCCAGCAGCTACCGGCCTAACACCGGGGAGCTGTTTTTT
>TRBJ2-2|NA|TRBV4-3|TRBD2|16
CASSQGTSGYTGELFF
TGCGCCAGCAGCCAAGGAACTAGCGGTTACACCGGGGAGCTGTTTTTT
>TRBJ2-2|NA|TRBV4-1|TRBD2|17
CASSQVVVAGRTGELFF
TGCGCCAGCAGCCAAGTTGTGGTAGCGGGACGGACCGGGGAGCTGTTTTTT
>TRBJ1-2|NA|TRBV9|NA|15
CASSEGGASNYGYTF
TGTGCCAGCAGCGAGGGCGGGGCATCTAACTATGGCTACACCTTC
>TRBJ1-2|once|TRBV29-1|NA|12
CAGGDPEQGYTF
TGCGCGGGGGGCGATCCCGAGCAAGGCTACACCTTC
>TRBJ1-1|NA|TRBV28|NA|17
CASSLRVHSDLNTEAFF
TGTGCCAGCAGTTTAAGGGTTCACAGCGATCTGAACACTGAAGCTTTCTTT
>TRBJ2-1|NA|TRBV7-8|NA|15
CASSLGGGGSNEQFF
TGTGCCAGCAGCTTGGGAGGGGGCGGAAGCAATGAGCAGTTCTTC
>TRBJ1-3|NA|TRBV14|NA|12
CASSPVGNTIYF
TGTGCCAGCAGTCCAGTGGGAAACACCATATATTTT
>TRBJ1-1|NA|TRBV2|NA|12
CASRDLAPQAFF
TGTGCCAGCAGGGACCTAGCGCCCCAAGCTTTCTTT
>TRBJ1-2|once|TRBV19|NA|15
CASHGAAGADYGYTF
TGTGCCAGCCACGGGGCGGCGGGCGCGGACTATGGCTACACCTTC
>TRBJ1-1|once|TRBV19|NA|14
CASSIGQIDTEAFF
TGTGCCAGTAGTATCGGACAGATTGACACTGAAGCTTTCTTT
>TRBJ1-5|NA|TRBV27|NA|13
CASRGRVAQPQHF
TGTGCCAGCAGAGGCCGGGTCGCTCAGCCCCAGCATTTT
>TRBJ1-5|NA|TRBV27|NA|14
CASRGDFSNQPQHF
TGTGCCAGCAGGGGGGATTTTAGCAATCAGCCCCAGCATTTT
>TRBJ1-1|NA|TRBV4-2|NA|12
CASSVGNTEAFF
TGTGCCAGCAGCGTGGGTAACACTGAAGCTTTCTTT
>TRBJ2-3|NA|TRBV29-1|TRBD1|15
CSVDGTDRGRDTQYF
TGCAGCGTTGATGGTACCGACAGGGGCAGAGATACGCAGTATTTT
>TRBJ1-3|NA|TRBV4-2|NA|17
CASSQAAGAPSGNTIYF
TGTGCCAGCAGCCAAGCGGCAGGGGCCCCCTCTGGAAACACCATATATTTT